Detailed here is one T cell receptor (beta chain). Its antigen remains unidentified. Sequencing used immunoSEQ multiplex PCR; TCRdb keeps in-frame clones, though not all of them. This sample has 150,000 to 200,000 clones, with around 85% found just once. Germline CDR1 and CDR2: SGHNT and YYREEE (reference sequence). CDR3 size: 14 residues. The V end was cut by 4 bases, the J end by 5 bases, with 15 bases between. This sample is part of a study of cytomegalovirus exposure and HLA in healthy donors. Across the whole study: In a later analysis, it was reported that the 120 or so validation repertoires had been produced on the same platform as the roughly 700 repertoires belonging to the first cohort. General observations from the study: Both high specificity and high sensitivity reportedly marked the classifier's diagnosis of cytomegalovirus status. TCR beta chains numbering more than 150 were designated cytomegalovirus-associated.

The rearrangement links TRBV5-4 to TRBJ2-5; tentative D call: TRBD2 (5 bases). The clonotype comes from a man aged 18 to 30 in good health and CMV-seropositive. Sequencing was done on a sample of PBMCs. In DNA form, the CDR3 reads TGTGCCAGCAGCACCCAGGACTTGCTGGAGACCCAGTACTTC. It encodes CASSTQDLLETQYF.